This entry lists 26 T cell receptor beta chains sequenced from one sample in a study of immune characterization of retroperitoneal liposarcoma. Each CDR3 protein gets one entry after TCRdb re-called the PCR reads with MiXCR. The sample yields a few thousand distinct CDR3 sequences, roughly 50% seen once. Sequencing used tumor tissue. Receptor source: a female donor with retroperitoneal liposarcoma.

There are a few counts of this clonotype. This chain joins TRBV6-1 and TRBJ2-1; D not certain. This CDR3 region has 13 residues. In germline, CDR1 is MNHNS, CDR2 SASEGT. V was clipped by 0 bases and J by 9 bases, with 9 bases between them. This chain's CDR3 is CASSEAIGIEQFF. The CDR3 nucleotides are TGTGCCAGCAGTGAAGCGATAGGGATTGAGCAGTTCTTC.

Regarding this clonotype: Just one base apart from a much larger clone, this may be a read error. The V call is TRBV7-2, the J call TRBJ2-5, with 10 bases fitting TRBD2. J was trimmed by 11 bases and V by 5 bases; bases with no gene match: 14. Looked up from germline, CDR1 is SGHTA and CDR2 is FQGNSA. The CDR3 spans 15 residues. The CDR3 nucleotides are TGTGCCAGCAGCCTAGGACTAGCGGATTACAATGAGCAGTACTTC. Translated: CASSLGLADYNEQYF.

The chain uses TRBV7-6 and TRBJ2-4, with D maybe TRBD2 (5 bases). V gave up 4 bases and J gave up 13 bases, with 11 bases separating them. There are 11 residues in the CDR3. Germline V gives CDR1 SGHVS, CDR2 FNYEAQ. The CDR3 spells CASSSGNEQYF. CDR3 bases: TGTGCCAGCAGCTCGGGGAATGAGCAGTACTTC. Full variable domain (remainder filled in from reference TRBV7-6 and TRBJ2-4): GAGVSQSPRYKVTKRGQDVALRCDPISGHVSLYWYRQALGQGPEFLTYFNYEAQQDKSGLPNDRFSAERPEGSISTLTIQRTEQRDSAMYRCASSSGNEQYFGAGTRLSVL.

This chain joins TRBV6-1 and TRBJ2-4; 8 positions match TRBD2. This CDR3 region has 17 residues. The ends lost 8 bases at V and 2 bases at J; junction bases unmatched: 14. Germline CDR1 and CDR2: MNHNS and SASEGT. This CDR3 is CASLDRGGSWTKNIQYF. The CDR3 DNA is TGTGCCAGCCTGGATCGGGGGGGCAGCTGGACCAAAAACATTCAGTACTTC.

About this clonotype: A much more abundant neighbour one base away suggests this may be a read error. The CDR3 DNA sequence: TGTGCCAGCAGCTTAATGGACTACAATGAGCAGTACTTC. Protein: CASSLMDYNEQYF. The chain employs TRBV7-2 and TRBJ2-5; D is perhaps TRBD2 (6 bases). The length of the CDR3 is 13 residues. CDR1 and CDR2 from the germline V gene are SGHTA and FQGNSA. V was pared by 2 bases and J by 11 bases, with 15 bases between.

This chain connects TRBV7-6 to TRBJ2-1; tentative D call: TRBD2 (5 bases). CDR3 length: 11 residues. With 4 bases removed from V and 7 bases from J, the gap between germline ends came to 5 bases. Germline CDR1 is SGHVS and CDR2 is FNYEAQ. CDR3 sequence (DNA): TGTGCCAGCAGCTCGGGGAATGAGCAGTTCTTC. Translating gives CASSSGNEQFF.

On this clonotype: Possible read error: a much larger clone is one base away. This chain joins TRBV6-1 and TRBJ2-1, with D tentatively TRBD1 (6 bases). Trimming left V 5 bases short and J 9 bases short, with 11 bases between. The CDR3 runs 12 residues. Germline V gene sequence: CDR1 MNHNS, CDR2 SASEGT. CDR3 nucleotide sequence: TGTGCCAGCAGTAAGGCACAGGGTGAGCAGTTCTTC. It specifies CASSKAQGEQFF.

This clonotype is medium-sized. This sequence joins TRBV6-1 and TRBJ2-1; D is undetermined. The CDR3 contains 11 residues. The germline V and J ends were trimmed by 2 bases and 8 bases, with 4 bases remaining between them. The germline CDR1 and CDR2 sequences are MNHNS and SASEGT. The CDR3 bases are TGTGCCAGCAGTGAAAGGGATGAGCAGTTCTTC. Translating gives CASSERDEQFF.

A remark on this clonotype: The germline gene is not matched at one end of the junction; a read error may be the cause. V usage is TRBV7-8 and J usage is TRBJ2-1, with D perhaps assigned TRBD1 or TRBD2 (6 bases each). Germline V CDR1 and CDR2: SGHVS, FQNEAQ. There are 14 residues in the CDR3. The CDR3 DNA follows: TGTGCCAGCAGCGCGCGTGGAGGGGGTGCTGCGTTATACTTC. It codes for CASSARGGGAALYF.

This clonotype rates as medium-sized (0.01 to 0.1%). The CDR3 coding sequence is TGTGCCAGCAGTTACGAGCGGGAGACTGAGCAGTTCTTC. Protein sequence: CASSYERETEQFF. The V gene is TRBV6-6, the J gene TRBJ2-1, with 8 bases lining up with TRBD2. V was pared by 2 bases and J by 9 bases, with 3 bases of the junction left unmatched. In germline, CDR1 is MNHNY, CDR2 SVGAGI (reference sequence). The CDR3 consists of 13 residues.

The CDR3 DNA is TGTGCCAGCAGCTCATTCACAGGGTCGGAGACCCAGTTCTTC. Encoded protein: CASSSFTGSETQFF. V usage is TRBV11-3 and J usage is TRBJ2-5; tentatively, D is TRBD1 (6 bases). The J call may not be correct, given that the DNA end is closer to TRBJ2-1. Germline loops: CDR1 SGHNT, CDR2 YENEEA. The CDR3 is 14 residues long.

The chain links TRBV6-6 to TRBJ2-3; D call uncertain. Germline loops: CDR1 MNHNY, CDR2 SVGAGI (reference sequence). V lost 6 bases to trimming and J lost 0 bases, with 10 bases between them. This CDR3 is 14 amino acids long. The CDR3 region is CASRITPSTDTQYF. CDR3 coding DNA: TGTGCCAGCAGAATCACCCCCAGCACAGATACGCAGTATTTT.

This clonotype was counted a few times. The J gene is TRBJ2-1, the V gene TRBV11-3; tentative D call: TRBD1 (5 bases). This CDR3 comprises 13 residues. Germline V gene data show CDR1 as SGHNT and CDR2 as YENEEA. V was pared by 0 bases and J by 8 bases, with 8 bases between. The CDR3 coding sequence is TGTGCCAGCAGCTTAGACAGGGATCATGAGCAGTTCTTC. It translates to CASSLDRDHEQFF.

This clonotype was detected only a few times. This sequence joins TRBV7-2 and TRBJ2-3, with D perhaps TRBD1 or TRBD2 (7 bases each). The ends were cut back, 5 bases at V and 6 bases at J, with 15 bases in the middle. The germline V gene encodes CDR1 SGHTA and CDR2 FQGNSA. This CDR3 is 14 amino acids long. The CDR3 sequence: CASSPQGGDDTQYF. As DNA, the CDR3 is TGTGCCAGCAGCCCCCAGGGGGGGGATGATACGCAGTATTTT.

As to this clonotype: The conserved final phenylalanine or tryptophan is absent from the CDR3, which likely points to a read error. Here the CDR3 reads CASSLNTGEEKLFV. CDR3 DNA sequence: TGTGCCAGCAGTTTAAATACAGGGGAGGAAAAACTGTTTGTT. The rearrangement joins TRBV12-3 or TRBV12-4 to TRBJ1-4, with 7 positions matching TRBD1. V shed 2 bases and J 8 bases; nucleotides not matched to a gene: 5. The CDR3 covers 14 residues.

The chain is built from TRBV6-1 and TRBJ2-1, with TRBD1 as a possible D gene (6 bases). The last part of the DNA fits TRBJ2-7 better; the J call may be wrong. The CDR3 extends over 15 amino acids. Germline CDR1 MNHNS, CDR2 SASEGT. CDR3 DNA: TGTGCCAGCAGCACCAAGGGGGACGCAGCCTACGAGCAGTACTTC. Protein sequence: CASSTKGDAAYEQYF.

The V call is TRBV7-9, the J call TRBJ2-3; 7 nucleotides match TRBD2. V lost 4 bases to trimming and J lost 2 bases; unmatched junction nucleotides: 6. CDR1 and CDR2 from the germline V gene are SEHNR and FQNEAQ (reference sequence). The CDR3 is 15 amino acids. The CDR3 DNA follows: TGTGCCAGCAGCTCACGGGAGGCCAACACAGATACGCAGTATTTT. It specifies CASSSREANTDTQYF.

By share of the sample, this clonotype is medium-sized. The J gene is TRBJ2-1, the V gene TRBV7-8; D call uncertain. The J call may be wrong; the DNA end is better matched by TRBJ2-7. This CDR3 is built from 15 residues. CDR1 and CDR2 (germline): SGHVS, FQNEAQ. CDR3 bases: TGTGCCAGCAGCTTAGCTACCCCCGAGAAGGGCGAGCAGTACTTC. Translated, it gives CASSLATPEKGEQYF.

The chain couples TRBV7-6 to TRBJ2-3; no firm D call. Trimming removed 0 bases from V and 1 base from J, with 5 bases in between. CDR3 length equals 14 residues. Germline V CDR1 and CDR2: SGHVS, FNYEAQ. CDR3 coding DNA: TGTGCCAGCAGCTTAGCGGGTGGCACAGATACGCAGTATTTT. Encoded protein: CASSLAGGTDTQYF.

By share of the sample, this clonotype is large (0.1 to 1%). This chain joins TRBV7-2 and TRBJ2-1, with 11 bases fitting TRBD2. The J segment lost 13 bases and the V segment lost 5 bases, leaving 19 bases of the junction unmatched. Germline loops: CDR1 SGHTA, CDR2 FQGNSA. CDR3 length equals 17 residues. The CDR3 here is CASSDVAGGLQGETQFF. CDR3 nucleotides: TGTGCCAGCAGCGACGTAGCGGGAGGGCTTCAAGGAGAGACCCAGTTCTTC.

This clonotype was recorded once. This chain connects TRBV7-3 to TRBJ2-2; no clear D. Germline assignment: CDR1 SGHTA and CDR2 FQGTGA. Trimming left V 4 bases short and J 4 bases short, with 7 bases between. CDR3 length equals 13 residues. CDR3 sequence reads: CASSSSATGELFF. The CDR3 DNA is TGTGCCAGCAGCTCGTCGGCCACCGGGGAGCTGTTTTTT.

This clonotype was observed a handful of times. The chain combines TRBV12-3 or TRBV12-4 with TRBJ2-5, with D perhaps matching TRBD1 or TRBD2 (5 bases each). The CDR3 consists of 15 residues. V was pared by 3 bases and J by 1 base, with 12 bases between. In DNA form, the CDR3 reads TGTGCCAGCAGTTTTGGGGGAACTATCCAAGAGACCCAGTACTTC. The encoded protein is CASSFGGTIQETQYF.

CDR3 DNA: TGTGCCAGCAGCTCCAGGGCAGGGGGCGACGAGCAGTACTTC. Encoded protein: CASSSRAGGDEQYF. V usage is TRBV11-1 and J usage is TRBJ2-4, with TRBD1 identical over 8 bases. The J call is in doubt because the DNA end fits TRBJ2-7 better. The V gene's germline CDR1 is SGHAT and CDR2 FQDESV (reference sequence). The CDR3 loop spans 14 amino acids.

V and J are TRBV6-1 and TRBJ2-1, with D maybe TRBD1 (6 bases). Gene TRBJ2-7 matches the end of the DNA better, so the J call may be wrong. This CDR3 is built from 14 residues. Germline CDR1 is MNHNS and CDR2 is SASEGT. In DNA, the CDR3 is TGTGCCAGCAGTGAGGGCCAGGGGCCCCGCGAGCAGTACTTC. Translated: CASSEGQGPREQYF.

This clonotype was detected once. The rearrangement joins TRBV10-2 to TRBJ2-6; the D is unclear. CDR1 and CDR2 (germline): WSHSY, SAAADI. The CDR3 extends over 14 amino acids. Trimming removed 10 bases at V and 0 bases at J, with 10 bases between. The CDR3 region is CATKGVSGANVLTF. The CDR3 DNA reads TGCGCCACCAAAGGTGTCTCTGGGGCCAACGTCCTGACTTTC.

The V call is TRBV27, the J call TRBJ2-1; D is undetermined. Germline lookup yields CDR1 MNHEY and CDR2 SMNVEV (reference sequence). The CDR3 loop spans 14 amino acids. The ends were cut back, 5 bases at V and 1 base at J, with 9 bases in the middle. The CDR3 region has the DNA TGTGCCAGCAGTCTATTTGGTTCCTACAATGAGCAGTTCTTC. It specifies CASSLFGSYNEQFF.